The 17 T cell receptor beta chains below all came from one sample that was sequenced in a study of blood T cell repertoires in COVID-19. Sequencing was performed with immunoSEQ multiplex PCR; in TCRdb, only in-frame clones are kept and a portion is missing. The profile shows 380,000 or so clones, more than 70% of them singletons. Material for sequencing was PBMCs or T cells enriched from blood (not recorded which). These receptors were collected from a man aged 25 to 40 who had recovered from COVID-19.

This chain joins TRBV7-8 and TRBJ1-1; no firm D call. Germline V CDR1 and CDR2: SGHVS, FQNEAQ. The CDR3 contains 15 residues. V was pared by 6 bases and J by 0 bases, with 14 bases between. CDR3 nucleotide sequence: TGTGCCAGCAGTTATTACTCCCTAGTGAACACTGAAGCTTTCTTT. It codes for CASSYYSLVNTEAFF.

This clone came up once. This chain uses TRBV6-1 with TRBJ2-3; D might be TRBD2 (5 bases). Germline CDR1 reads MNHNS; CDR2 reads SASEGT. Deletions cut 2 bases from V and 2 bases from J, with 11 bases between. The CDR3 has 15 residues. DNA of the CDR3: TGTGCCAGCAGTGAAATGAGGGCGATCACAGATACGCAGTATTTT. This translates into CASSEMRAITDTQYF.

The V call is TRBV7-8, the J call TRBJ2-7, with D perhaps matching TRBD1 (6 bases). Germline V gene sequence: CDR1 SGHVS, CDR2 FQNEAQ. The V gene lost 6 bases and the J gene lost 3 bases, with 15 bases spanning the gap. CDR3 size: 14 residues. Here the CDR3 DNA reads TGTGCCAGCAGAGTAGAGGGACATTACTACGAGCAGTACTTC. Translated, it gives CASRVEGHYYEQYF.

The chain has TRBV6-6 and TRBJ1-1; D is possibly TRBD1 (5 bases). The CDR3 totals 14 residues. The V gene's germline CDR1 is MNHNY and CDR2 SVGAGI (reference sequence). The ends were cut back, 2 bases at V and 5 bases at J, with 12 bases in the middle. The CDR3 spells CASSYDLGGTEAFF. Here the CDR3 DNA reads TGTGCCAGCAGTTACGACCTGGGGGGGACTGAAGCTTTCTTT.

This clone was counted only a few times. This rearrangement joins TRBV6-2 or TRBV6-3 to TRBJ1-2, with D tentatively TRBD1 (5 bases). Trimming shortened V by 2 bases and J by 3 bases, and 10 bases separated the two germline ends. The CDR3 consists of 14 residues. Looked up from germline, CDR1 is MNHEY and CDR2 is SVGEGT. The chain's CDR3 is CASSYQGVDYGYTF. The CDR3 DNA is TGTGCCAGCAGTTACCAGGGCGTGGACTATGGCTACACCTTC.

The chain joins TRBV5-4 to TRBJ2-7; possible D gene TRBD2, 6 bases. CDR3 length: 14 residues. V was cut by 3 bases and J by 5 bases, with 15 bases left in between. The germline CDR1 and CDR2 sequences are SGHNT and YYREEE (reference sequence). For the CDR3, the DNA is TGTGCCAGCAGCTCTGGGGGGAGCTACCACGAGCAGTACTTC. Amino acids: CASSSGGSYHEQYF.

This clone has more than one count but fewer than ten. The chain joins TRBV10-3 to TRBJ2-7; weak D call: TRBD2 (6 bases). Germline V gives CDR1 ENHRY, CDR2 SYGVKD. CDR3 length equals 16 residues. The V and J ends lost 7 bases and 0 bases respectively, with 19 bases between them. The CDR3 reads CAITDPREEYSYEQYF. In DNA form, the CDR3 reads TGTGCCATCACGGACCCAAGGGAGGAATACTCCTACGAGCAGTACTTC.

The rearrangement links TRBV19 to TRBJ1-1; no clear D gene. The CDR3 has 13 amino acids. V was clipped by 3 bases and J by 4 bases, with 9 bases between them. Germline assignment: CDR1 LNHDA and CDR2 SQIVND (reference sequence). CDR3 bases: TGTGCCAGTAGTATTTCCAGTTCCACTGAAGCTTTCTTT. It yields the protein CASSISSSTEAFF.

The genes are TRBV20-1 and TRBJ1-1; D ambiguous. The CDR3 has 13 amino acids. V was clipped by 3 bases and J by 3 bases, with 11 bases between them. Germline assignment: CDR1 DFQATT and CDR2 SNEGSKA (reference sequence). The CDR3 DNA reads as TGCAGTGCTAGTGGGCTGAGGGACACTGAAGCTTTCTTT. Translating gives CSASGLRDTEAFF.

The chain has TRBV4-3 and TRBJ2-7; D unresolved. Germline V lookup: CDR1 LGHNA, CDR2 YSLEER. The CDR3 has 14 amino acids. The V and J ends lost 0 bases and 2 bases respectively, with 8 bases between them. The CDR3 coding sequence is TGCGCCAGCAGCCAAGATATTGGAGCCTACGAGCAGTACTTC. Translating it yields CASSQDIGAYEQYF.

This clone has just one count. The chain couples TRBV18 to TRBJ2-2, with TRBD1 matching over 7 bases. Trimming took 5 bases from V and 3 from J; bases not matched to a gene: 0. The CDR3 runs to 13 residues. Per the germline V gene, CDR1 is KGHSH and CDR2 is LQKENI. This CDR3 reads CASSDRDTGELFF. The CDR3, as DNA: TGTGCCAGCTCAGACAGGGACACCGGGGAGCTGTTTTTT.

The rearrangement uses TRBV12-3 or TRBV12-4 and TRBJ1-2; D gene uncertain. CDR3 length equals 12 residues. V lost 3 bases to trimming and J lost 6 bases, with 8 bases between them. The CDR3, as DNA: TGTGCCAGCAGTTTTTCAGTGAATGGCTACACCTTC. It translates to CASSFSVNGYTF.

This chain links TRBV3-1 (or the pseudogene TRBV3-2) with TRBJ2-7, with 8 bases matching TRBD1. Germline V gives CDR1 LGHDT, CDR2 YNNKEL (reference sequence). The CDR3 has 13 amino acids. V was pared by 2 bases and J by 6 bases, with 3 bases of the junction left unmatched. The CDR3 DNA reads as TGTGCCAGCAGCCAAAACGACAGGGGCGAGCAGTACTTC. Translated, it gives CASSQNDRGEQYF.

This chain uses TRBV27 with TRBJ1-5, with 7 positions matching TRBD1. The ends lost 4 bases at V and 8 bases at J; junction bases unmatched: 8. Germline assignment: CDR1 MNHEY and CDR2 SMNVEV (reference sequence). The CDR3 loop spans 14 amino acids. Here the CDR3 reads CASSYTAGGKPQHF. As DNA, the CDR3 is TGTGCCAGCAGTTACACCGCAGGGGGTAAGCCCCAGCATTTT.

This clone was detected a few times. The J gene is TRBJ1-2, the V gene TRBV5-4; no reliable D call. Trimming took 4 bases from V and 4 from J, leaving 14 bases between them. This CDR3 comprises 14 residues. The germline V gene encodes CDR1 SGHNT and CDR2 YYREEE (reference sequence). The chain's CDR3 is CASSHQYAVYGYTF. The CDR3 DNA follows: TGTGCCAGCAGCCACCAGTACGCCGTCTATGGCTACACCTTC.

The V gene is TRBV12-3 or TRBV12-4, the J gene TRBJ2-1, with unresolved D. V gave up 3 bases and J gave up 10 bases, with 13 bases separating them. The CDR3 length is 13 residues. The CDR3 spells CASSLNWAEEQFF. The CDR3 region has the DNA TGTGCCAGCAGTTTGAACTGGGCAGAGGAGCAGTTCTTC.

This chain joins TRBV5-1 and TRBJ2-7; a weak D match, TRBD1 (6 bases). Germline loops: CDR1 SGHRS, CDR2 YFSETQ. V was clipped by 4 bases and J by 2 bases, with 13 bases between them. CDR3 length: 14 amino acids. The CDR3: CASSEQGPPYEQYF. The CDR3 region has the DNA TGCGCCAGCAGCGAACAGGGACCCCCCTACGAGCAGTACTTC.